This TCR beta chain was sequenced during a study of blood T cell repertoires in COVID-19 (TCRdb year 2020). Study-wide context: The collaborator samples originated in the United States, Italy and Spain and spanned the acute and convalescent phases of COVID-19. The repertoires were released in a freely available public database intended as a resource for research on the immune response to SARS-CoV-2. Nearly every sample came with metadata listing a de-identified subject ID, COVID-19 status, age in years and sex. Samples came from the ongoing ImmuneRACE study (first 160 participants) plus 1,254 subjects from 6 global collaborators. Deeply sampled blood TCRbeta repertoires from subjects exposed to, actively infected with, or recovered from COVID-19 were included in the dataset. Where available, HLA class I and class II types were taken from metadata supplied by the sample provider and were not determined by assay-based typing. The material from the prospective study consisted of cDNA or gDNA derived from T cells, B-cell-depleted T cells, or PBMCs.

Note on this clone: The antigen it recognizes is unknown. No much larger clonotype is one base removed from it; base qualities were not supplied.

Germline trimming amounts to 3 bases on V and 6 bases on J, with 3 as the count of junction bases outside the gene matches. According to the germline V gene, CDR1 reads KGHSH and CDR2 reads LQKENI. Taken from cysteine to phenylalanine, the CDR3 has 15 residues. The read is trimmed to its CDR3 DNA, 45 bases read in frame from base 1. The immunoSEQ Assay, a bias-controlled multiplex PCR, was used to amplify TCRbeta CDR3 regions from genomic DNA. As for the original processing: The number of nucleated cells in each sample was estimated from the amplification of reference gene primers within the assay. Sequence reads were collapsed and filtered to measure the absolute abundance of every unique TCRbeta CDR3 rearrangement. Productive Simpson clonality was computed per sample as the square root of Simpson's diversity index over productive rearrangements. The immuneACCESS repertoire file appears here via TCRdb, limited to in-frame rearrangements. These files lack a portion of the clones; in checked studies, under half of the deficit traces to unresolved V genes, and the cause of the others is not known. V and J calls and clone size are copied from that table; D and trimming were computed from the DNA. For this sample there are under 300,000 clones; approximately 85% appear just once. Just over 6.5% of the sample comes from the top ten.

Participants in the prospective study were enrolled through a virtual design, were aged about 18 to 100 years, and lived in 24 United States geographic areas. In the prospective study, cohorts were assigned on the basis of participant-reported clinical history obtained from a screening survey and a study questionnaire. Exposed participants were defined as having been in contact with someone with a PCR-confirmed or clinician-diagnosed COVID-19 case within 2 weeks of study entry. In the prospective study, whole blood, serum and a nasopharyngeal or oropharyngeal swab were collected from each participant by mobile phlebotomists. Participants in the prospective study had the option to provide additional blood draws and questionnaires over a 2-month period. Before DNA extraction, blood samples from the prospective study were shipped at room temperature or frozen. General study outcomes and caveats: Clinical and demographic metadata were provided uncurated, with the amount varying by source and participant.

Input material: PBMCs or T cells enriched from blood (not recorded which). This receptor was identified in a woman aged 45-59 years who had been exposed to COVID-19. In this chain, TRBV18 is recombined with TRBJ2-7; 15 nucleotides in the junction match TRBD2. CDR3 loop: CASSPGLAGGPEQYF. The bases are TGTGCCAGCTCACCCGGACTAGCGGGGGGGCCCGAGCAGTACTTC.